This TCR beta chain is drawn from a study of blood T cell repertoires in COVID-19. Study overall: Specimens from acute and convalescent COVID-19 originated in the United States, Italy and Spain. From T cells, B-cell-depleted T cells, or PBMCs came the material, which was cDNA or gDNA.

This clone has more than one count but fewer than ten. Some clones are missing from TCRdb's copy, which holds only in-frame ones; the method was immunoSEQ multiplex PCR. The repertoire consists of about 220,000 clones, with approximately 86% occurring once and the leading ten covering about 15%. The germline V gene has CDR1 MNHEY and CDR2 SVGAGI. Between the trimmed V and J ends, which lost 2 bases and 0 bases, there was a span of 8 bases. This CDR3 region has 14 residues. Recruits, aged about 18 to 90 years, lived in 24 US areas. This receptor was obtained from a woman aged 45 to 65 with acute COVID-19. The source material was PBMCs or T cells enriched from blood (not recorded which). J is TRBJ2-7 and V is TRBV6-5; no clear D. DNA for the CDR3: TGTGCCAGCAGTTACGACACCCTCTCCTACGAGCAGTACTTC. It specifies CASSYDTLSYEQYF.